Below, 7 T cell receptor beta chains from the same sample are listed, as sequenced in a study of spatial heterogeneity in lung cancer. The sample's time point: blood taken at disease recurrence. Sequencing covered unsorted whole RNA taken from tumor, nontumor lung or frozen PBMC. TCRdb reprocessed the 5' RACE reads with MiXCR, giving one entry per CDR3 protein. Here the sample spans 9,000 or so distinct CDR3 sequences, roughly 3.5% being singletons. This material consisted of PBMCs, taken at recurrence. These receptors were collected from a female donor with early-stage non-small cell lung cancer.

The table lists this clonotype with many counts. A library prepared for alpha chains yielded this beta chain as an off-target read; its size is of little meaning. The gene calls are TRBV19 and TRBJ1-5; D gene ambiguous. V was cut by 5 bases and J by 3 bases, with 14 bases left in between. This CDR3 region has 15 residues. CDR1 and CDR2 (germline): LNHDA, SQIVND (reference sequence). The CDR3 is CASSQVAISNQPQHF. CDR3 sequence (DNA): TGTGCCAGTAGTCAGGTGGCGATCTCCAATCAGCCCCAGCATTTT.

In this sample, this clonotype turned up many times. Within a library made for alpha chains, this beta chain is off target, and its count is uninformative. This rearrangement joins TRBV5-5 to TRBJ2-5, with TRBD2 identical over 11 bases. Germline values: CDR1 SGHKS, CDR2 YYEKEE (reference sequence). The CDR3 has 15 residues. V lost 4 bases to trimming and J lost 5 bases; unmatched junction nucleotides: 7. The CDR3 nucleotides are TGTGCCAGCAGCCCAGGGACTAGCGGTTCGGAGACCCAGTACTTC. Its protein is CASSPGTSGSETQYF.

This clonotype was observed many times. Because this beta chain is a stray read in a library intended to capture alpha chains, its abundance should not be given much weight. The chain has TRBV20-1 and TRBJ2-1; D is possibly TRBD2 (6 bases). V gave up 3 bases and J gave up 3 bases, with 18 bases separating them. CDR3 length: 16 amino acids. Looked up from germline, CDR1 is DFQATT and CDR2 is SNEGSKA (reference sequence). In nucleotides, the CDR3 is TGCAGTGCTAGGGTGCGGGGCCTAAGTAACTACAATGAGCAGTTCTTC. It codes for CSARVRGLSNYNEQFF.

In this sample, this clonotype turned up many times. A library made for alpha chains picked up this beta chain off target, so its size means little. The chain couples TRBV5-1 to TRBJ2-2; D possibly corresponds to TRBD2 (6 bases). Germline CDR1 and CDR2: SGHRS and YFSETQ. This CDR3 has 15 amino acids. Trimming removed 0 bases from V and 3 bases from J, with 9 bases in between. The CDR3 DNA is TGCGCCAGCAGCTTGGACGGGACTTACACCGGGGAGCTGTTTTTT. It translates to CASSLDGTYTGELFF.

This clonotype was seen repeatedly, ten times or more. The size of this beta chain means little, since it is a stray read in a library made for alpha chains. The V call is TRBV27, the J call TRBJ1-2; D not resolved. V was pared by 5 bases and J by 3 bases, with 13 bases between. The CDR3 consists of 14 residues. Germline lookup yields CDR1 MNHEY and CDR2 SMNVEV (reference sequence). The DNA of the CDR3 is TGTGCCAGCAGTATGTGGTTTGGGGACTATGGCTACACCTTC. Amino acids: CASSMWFGDYGYTF.

By proportion, this clonotype is medium-sized. The library was built for alpha chains, so this beta chain is an off-target read and its size means little. The chain joins TRBV7-6 to TRBJ2-7; TRBD1 might be the D (5 bases). The V end lost 1 base, the J end lost 0 bases, and 10 bases lay between the germline ends. This CDR3 comprises 15 residues. Germline CDR1 reads SGHVS; CDR2 reads FNYEAQ. CDR3 DNA: TGTGCCAGCAGCTTAGAGGCACAGGCCTCCTACGAGCAGTACTTC. Its protein is CASSLEAQASYEQYF.

This clonotype qualifies as medium-sized (0.01 to 0.1%). The size of this beta chain means little, since it is a stray read in a library made for alpha chains. The chain joins TRBV28 to TRBJ2-5; 10 positions match TRBD2. From germline, CDR1 is MDHEN and CDR2 SYDVKM. There are 15 residues in the CDR3. After removal of 6 bases from V and 4 bases from J, the junction contained 8 bases not matched to a gene. CDR3 amino acids: CASRLAGLTVETQYF. In DNA, the CDR3 is TGTGCCAGCAGACTAGCGGGGCTCACTGTAGAGACCCAGTACTTC.